A single sample is the source of the 4 T cell receptor beta chains below, sequenced in a study of long-term antiretroviral therapy in people with HIV. Researchers ran immunoSEQ v3.0 at survey level. Here immunoSEQ multiplex PCR was the method, and the copy in TCRdb shows in-frame clones only, minus some. Of some 22,000 clones in the sample, 79% were seen once. The sample here was unsorted PBMCs, taken 4.1 years after starting antiretroviral therapy. These receptors were collected from a middle-aged woman with HIV.

The chain links TRBV11-2 to TRBJ1-6; 7 bases map to TRBD1. The CDR3 is 16 amino acids. Per the germline V gene, CDR1 is SGHAT and CDR2 is FQNNGV. J was trimmed by 4 bases and V by 5 bases; bases with no gene match: 8. The CDR3 loop reads CASSGQRGQYNSPLHF. CDR3 DNA sequence: TGTGCCAGCAGCGGCCAACGGGGACAGTATAATTCACCCCTCCACTTT. The whole variable domain, filled in from reference TRBV11-2 and TRBJ1-6, reads EAGVAQSPRYKIIEKRQSVAFWCNPISGHATLYWYQQILGQGPKLLIQFQNNGVVDDSQLPKDRFSAERLKGVDSTLKIQPAKLEDSAVYLCASSGQRGQYNSPLHFGNGTRLTVT.

The chain has TRBV30 and TRBJ1-1; no reliable D call. The germline V gene encodes CDR1 GTSNPN and CDR2 SVGIG (reference sequence). The germline V and J ends were trimmed by 3 bases and 2 bases, with 7 bases remaining between them. This CDR3 is 12 amino acids long. The CDR3 sequence: CAWSPFNTEAFF. The CDR3 nucleotides read TGTGCCTGGAGCCCCTTTAACACTGAAGCTTTCTTT.

This clone rates as large. V gene TRBV5-8 combines with J gene TRBJ1-6; perhaps TRBD1 as D (6 bases). Germline V lookup: CDR1 SGHTS, CDR2 YDEGEE. The V end was cut by 4 bases, the J end by 3 bases, with 14 bases between. This CDR3 has 16 residues. Here the CDR3 DNA reads TGTGCCAGCAGCGGGCGGACAGCTATCTATAATTCACCCCTCCACTTT. It specifies CASSGRTAIYNSPLHF.

In DNA form, the CDR3 reads TGTGTTCTAGGGACAGCGACGGTACCAAGCACAGATACGCAGTATTTT. It yields the protein CVLGTATVPSTDTQYF. The genes are TRBV18 and TRBJ2-3, with 7 bases that match TRBD1. Germline V gene data show CDR1 as KGHSH and CDR2 as LQKENI. The CDR3 is 16 residues long.